The 22 T cell receptor beta chains in this list originate from one sample, sequenced in a study of blood T cell repertoires in COVID-19. Libraries were prepared by immunoSEQ multiplex PCR; TCRdb keeps only in-frame clonotypes and omits some of them. The sample holds about 87,000 clones, around 87% seen once. Specimen: peripheral blood. These receptors all come from a man aged 40-50 years with acute or convalescent COVID-19.

V usage is TRBV30 and J usage is TRBJ2-6; D is unresolved. Germline V gene sequence: CDR1 GTSNPN, CDR2 SVGIG (reference sequence). CDR3 length: 16 residues. The V and J ends lost 0 bases and 0 bases respectively, with 9 bases between them. This CDR3 is CAWSVHAFSGANVLTF. CDR3 coding DNA: TGTGCCTGGAGTGTACACGCTTTCTCTGGGGCCAACGTCCTGACTTTC.

This chain joins TRBV12-3 or TRBV12-4 and TRBJ1-4; TRBD1 matches 7 bases. Trimming took 5 bases from V and 7 from J; bases not matched to a gene: 4. CDR3 length equals 13 residues. Here the CDR3 reads CASSRQGGEKLFF. The CDR3 DNA is TGTGCCAGCAGTCGACAGGGAGGTGAAAAACTGTTTTTT.

This chain joins TRBV15 and TRBJ2-4, with 11 bases fitting TRBD1. The CDR3 contains 16 residues. Germline V gene lookup returns CDR1 LNHNV and CDR2 YYDKDF (reference sequence). J lost 7 bases, V lost 4 bases, and 9 bases had no gene match. The CDR3 spells CATSISDRGPGNIQYF. CDR3 DNA sequence: TGTGCCACCAGCATCTCGGACAGGGGGCCTGGGAACATTCAGTACTTC. The full variable domain, its missing parts supplied by reference TRBV15 and TRBJ2-4, is DAMVIQNPRYQVTQFGKPVTLSCSQTLNHNVMYWYQQKSSQAPKLLFHYYDKDFNNEADTPDNFQSRRPNTSFCFLDIRSPGLGDTAMYLCATSISDRGPGNIQYFGAGTRLSVL.

The V and J genes are TRBV9 and TRBJ1-4, with D perhaps matching TRBD1 (6 bases). Trimming took 3 bases from V and 0 from J, leaving 12 bases between them. The CDR3 has 16 amino acids. Germline loops: CDR1 SGDLS, CDR2 YYNGEE. This CDR3 is CASSGGHGPTNEKLFF. CDR3 nucleotide sequence: TGTGCCAGCAGCGGGGGGCACGGGCCAACTAATGAAAAACTGTTTTTT.

This clone was seen a few times. The chain joins TRBV10-2 to TRBJ1-4, with 7 bases lining up with TRBD1. The CDR3 totals 13 residues. CDR1 is WSHSY and CDR2 is SAAADI in the germline V gene. The V and J ends lost 4 bases and 12 bases, in that order; junction bases with no gene match: 8. CDR3 nucleotide sequence: TGCGCCAGCAGTGGGGGGACAGCCGAGGAACTGTTTTTT. This encodes CASSGGTAEELFF.

The rearrangement links TRBV9 to TRBJ2-1, with 9 bases lining up with TRBD1. CDR3 length equals 16 residues. With 3 bases clipped from V and 5 bases from J, the junction kept 9 bases outside the gene matches. Germline V gene lookup returns CDR1 SGDLS and CDR2 YYNGEE. CDR3 nucleotides: TGTGCCAGCAGCGGACCGGGACAGGGAAGACACAATGAGCAGTTCTTC. Amino acids: CASSGPGQGRHNEQFF.

This chain links TRBV7-8 with TRBJ1-2; 8 nucleotides line up with TRBD1. The CDR3 has 12 residues. Germline V gives CDR1 SGHVS, CDR2 FQNEAQ. Trimming took 4 bases from V and 8 from J; bases not matched to a gene: 3. The chain's CDR3 is CASSYDRGGYTF. The CDR3 nucleotides are TGTGCCAGCAGCTATGACAGGGGAGGCTACACCTTC.

The V and J genes are TRBV7-2 and TRBJ2-1, with 9 bases matching TRBD2. The CDR3 spans 16 residues. Germline V gives CDR1 SGHTA, CDR2 FQGNSA. After removal of 8 bases from V and 7 bases from J, the junction contained 15 bases not matched to a gene. The CDR3 sequence: CASPYVSGRNGNEQFF. The CDR3 DNA reads TGTGCCAGCCCCTACGTTAGCGGGAGAAACGGGAATGAGCAGTTCTTC.

V gene TRBV10-2 combines with J gene TRBJ2-1, with 9 bases that match TRBD1. Losses at the gene ends were 2 bases for V and 5 bases for J; bases not matched to a gene: 13. Per the germline V gene, CDR1 is WSHSY and CDR2 is SAAADI. The CDR3 is 18 residues long. As DNA, the CDR3 is TGCGCCAGCAGTGAGCCGTTGGATGGGACAGGGAAGGACAATGAGCAGTTCTTC. Residues: CASSEPLDGTGKDNEQFF.

This chain links TRBV19 with TRBJ1-2; possible D gene TRBD1, 6 bases. CDR3 length: 13 residues. Trimming cost V 7 bases and J 2 bases, with 11 bases left between them. Germline assignment: CDR1 LNHDA and CDR2 SQIVND (reference sequence). The DNA for the CDR3 is TGTGCCAGTAACATAGGACAGAACTATGGCTACACCTTC. Its protein product is CASNIGQNYGYTF. Complete variable domain (other parts from reference TRBV19 and TRBJ1-2): DGGITQSPKYLFRKEGQNVTLSCEQNLNHDAMYWYRQDPGQGLRLIYYSQIVNDFQKGDIAEGYSVSREKKESFPLTVTSAQKNPTAFYLCASNIGQNYGYTFGSGTRLTVV.

The genes are TRBV11-3 and TRBJ2-1; 8 bases are a match to TRBD1. Germline lookup yields CDR1 SGHNT and CDR2 YENEEA. V lost 1 base, J lost 7 bases, and 3 bases stayed unmatched. CDR3 length: 14 amino acids. The CDR3 DNA reads TGTGCCAGCAGCTTAGCCACAGGGGGTAATGAGCAGTTCTTC. Encoded protein: CASSLATGGNEQFF.

V usage is TRBV29-1 and J usage is TRBJ1-1; 8 positions match TRBD1. The V gene end was trimmed by 7 bases and the J gene end by 1 base; junction bases not matched to a gene: 8. The V gene's germline CDR1 is SQVTM and CDR2 ANQGSEA. The CDR3 length is 14 residues. Here the CDR3 reads CSATSTGANTEAFF. CDR3 DNA: TGCAGCGCCACATCGACAGGGGCGAACACTGAAGCTTTCTTT.

This clone was recorded only once. V and J are TRBV10-2 and TRBJ2-7; 11 bases are shared with TRBD2. The length of the CDR3 is 17 residues. Per germline, CDR1 WSHSY and CDR2 SAAADI. Trimming cost V 0 bases and J 5 bases; bases outside gene matches: 9. CDR3 residues: CASSESTSGRSNHEQYF. The DNA for the CDR3 is TGCGCCAGCAGTGAGTCTACTAGCGGGAGATCGAATCACGAGCAGTACTTC.

The chain has TRBV10-3 and TRBJ2-7; D uncertain. Deletions cut 0 bases from V and 7 bases from J, with 10 bases between. Germline CDR1 is ENHRY and CDR2 is SYGVKD. The CDR3 loop spans 13 amino acids. For the CDR3, the DNA is TGTGCCATCAGTGAGTCGATGACTCGGGAGCAGTACTTC. As protein: CAISESMTREQYF.

This clone was seen once. V usage is TRBV27 and J usage is TRBJ1-1, with D maybe TRBD1 (6 bases). CDR1 MNHEY and CDR2 SMNVEV come from the germline V gene (reference sequence). The CDR3 totals 14 residues. Trimming shortened V by 3 bases and J by 0 bases, and 8 bases separated the two germline ends. This CDR3 reads CASSFGQLNTEAFF. As DNA, the CDR3 is TGTGCCAGCAGTTTCGGACAGTTGAACACTGAAGCTTTCTTT.

The genes are TRBV10-2 and TRBJ1-1; the match to TRBD1 covers 9 bases. The CDR3 is 15 residues long. Per germline, CDR1 WSHSY and CDR2 SAAADI. V shed 3 bases, J shed 3 bases, and the junction held 5 bases outside the gene matches. The CDR3 DNA sequence: TGCGCCAGCAGTGACCTTGGGACAGGGTACACTGAAGCTTTCTTT. Its protein product is CASSDLGTGYTEAFF.

This clone was recorded only once. The chain links TRBV6-1 to TRBJ1-2; 7 bases are shared with TRBD1. The germline V gene has CDR1 MNHNS and CDR2 SASEGT. The CDR3 is 13 amino acids. V trimming: 3 bases; J trimming: 4 bases; junction bases outside the gene matches: 2. Here the CDR3 reads CASSEGTAYGYTF. The CDR3 region has the DNA TGTGCCAGCAGTGAGGGGACAGCCTATGGCTACACCTTC.

This clone was observed once. The genes are TRBV3-1 (or the pseudogene TRBV3-2) and TRBJ2-2; TRBD2 matches at 10 bases. V gave up 4 bases and J gave up 2 bases; unmatched junction bases: 7. This CDR3 spans 17 amino acids. Germline CDR1 and CDR2: LGHDT and YNNKEL (reference sequence). CDR3 residues: CASSPPSGGHNTGELFF. CDR3 bases: TGTGCCAGCAGCCCTCCTAGCGGGGGCCACAACACCGGGGAGCTGTTTTTT.

The sample holds a few counts of this clone. The rearrangement joins TRBV19 to TRBJ2-7; 7 nucleotides agree with TRBD1. The ends lost 4 bases at V and 6 bases at J; junction bases unmatched: 15. The CDR3 consists of 16 residues. Germline CDR1 reads LNHDA; CDR2 reads SQIVND (reference sequence). CDR3: CASSKPRDSNRREQYF. CDR3 bases: TGTGCCAGTAGTAAACCCCGGGACAGCAACAGACGCGAGCAGTACTTC.

The chain links TRBV25-1 to TRBJ1-2; no clear D gene. The V end lost 3 bases, the J end lost 7 bases, and 6 bases lay between the germline ends. CDR1 MGHDK and CDR2 SYGVNS come from the germline V gene. The CDR3 covers 11 residues. CDR3 nucleotides: TGTGCCAGCAGTGACCCCCTTGGCTACACCTTC. Its translation is CASSDPLGYTF.

The chain couples TRBV3-1 (or the pseudogene TRBV3-2) to TRBJ1-4; no firm D call. The length of the CDR3 is 15 residues. Per the germline V gene, CDR1 is LGHDT and CDR2 is YNNKEL (reference sequence). V was pared by 4 bases and J by 11 bases, with 20 bases between. CDR3 sequence reads: CASSPAGREATKLFF. The CDR3 DNA reads TGTGCCAGCAGCCCTGCTGGAAGGGAGGCGACGAAACTGTTTTTT.

The chain couples TRBV7-2 to TRBJ2-7, with D possibly matching TRBD2 (5 bases). From germline, CDR1 is SGHTA and CDR2 FQGNSA. This CDR3 has 17 residues. Trimming pared 1 base from V and 0 bases from J, leaving 16 bases between. CDR3 protein: CASSLVRVRGSSYEQYF. As DNA, the CDR3 is TGTGCCAGCAGCTTAGTGCGGGTTCGAGGCAGCTCCTACGAGCAGTACTTC. The complete variable domain, with remaining parts taken from reference TRBV7-2 and TRBJ2-7, reads GAGVSQSPSNKVTEKGKDVELRCDPISGHTALYWYRQSLGQGLEFLIYFQGNSAPDKSGLPSDRFSAERTGGSVSTLTIQRTQQEDSAVYLCASSLVRVRGSSYEQYFGPGTRLTVT.